Below, one T cell receptor beta chain is given with its context. This entry belongs to a study of blood T cell repertoires in COVID-19. Study-level information: The study drew acute and convalescent COVID-19 samples from the United States, Italy and Spain. Sources were T cells, B-cell-depleted T cells, or PBMCs; the material itself was cDNA or gDNA.

Per the original data handling: Amplification of reference gene primers was used by the study to estimate nucleated cell counts. Measured with immunoSEQ multiplex PCR; TCRdb has only the in-frame clones, and not every one. From that table come the V and J calls and clone size; the DNA was used to work out D and trimming. The sample includes 95,000 to 100,000 clones, 80% to 95% of them seen just once. What was sequenced was peripheral blood. The clonotype was recovered from a man aged 45-60 years with active COVID-19.

The CDR3 nucleotides read TGCGCCAGCAGCCAAGCGCAGGGCACCCTTCAGGGGGCGGGAGATGAAAAACTGTTTTTT. This translates into CASSQAQGTLQGAGDEKLFF. The chain combines TRBV4-1 with TRBJ1-4; 8 bases fit TRBD1. Germline-derived CDR1 and CDR2 are MGHRA and YSYEKL. There are 20 residues in the CDR3. V trimming: 1 base; J trimming: 6 bases; junction bases outside the gene matches: 19.